One TCR beta chain is described in this entry. Only a few counts were recorded for this clonotype. Its antigen remains undetermined. Base-call qualities are not available, and no considerably larger clone is one nucleotide away. This record belongs to a study of T-cell reconstitution after alpha-beta-depleted transplantation in children (dated by TCRdb to the mid-2010s). For the study in its entirety: Using TCR repertoire profiling, the study quantitatively followed how T-cell immune reconstitution unfolded in children after TCRalphabeta/CD19-depleted allogeneic hematopoietic cell transplantation.

According to the study, the label for this sample's treatment or condition signals: allogeneic hematopoietic cell transplantation with graft depleted of TCRalphabeta T cells and CD19 B cells. The children who served as transplant recipients had been given grafts of TCRalphabeta/CD19-depleted allogeneic hematopoietic cells. Study-level results and caveats: Hyperexpanded clone frequencies declined over subsequent months; after one year, T-cell counts and TCRbeta diversity were mostly attributed to newly produced T cells. The high TCRbeta diversity at day 60 in some patients was ascribed to recipient T cells and intrathymic progenitors that had survived conditioning. The apparently early alphabetaT-cell count recovery about two months after transplant was reportedly dependent on only several hundred rapidly expanded clones derived from non-depleted graft cells.

CDR1 and CDR2, per the germline V gene (reference sequence), are DFQATT and SNEGSKA. From its cysteine to its phenylalanine, the CDR3 spans 12 amino acids. Just the 36-base CDR3 DNA is kept, in frame starting at base 1. V and J are truncated by 6 bases and 3 bases respectively, leaving an intervening sequence of 12 bases. Library prep was done by PCR. Sequencing was performed on an Illumina HiSeq 2500. Molecular barcoding was employed in the preparation of TCR libraries, with unique molecular identifiers being used to normalize TCRbeta repertoire quantification. TCRdb reprocessing: public reads trimmed at Q25 with fastp, clones called with MiXCR, in-frame beta chains kept. Each entry merges the rows of one CDR3 protein and shows their most common DNA and genes. Recorded for this sample are fewer than 550,000 distinct CDR3 sequences; about 10% of them occurred a single time. The top ten clonotypes cover about 2.1% of the sample.

This TCR came from a child under 10 years old with inherited bone marrow failure, due to receive a stem cell transplant. Sequencing used PBMCs, obtained before TCRalphabeta/CD19-depleted stem cell transplant. The rearrangement joined TRBV20-1 to TRBJ2-7, with no D gene named confidently. The DNA is as follows: TGCAGTGCCATGGACGACGGCTACGAGCAGTACTTC. This encodes CSAMDDGYEQYF.